Included here is one TCR beta chain sequence, with context. This clonotype appeared a few times. Its antigen remains undetermined. No quality values exist for individual bases; no much larger clone is one base distant. Receptor libraries were prepared by PCR. The sequencing machine was an Illumina HiSeq 2000. TCRdb reprocessing: public reads trimmed at Q25 with fastp, clones called with MiXCR, in-frame beta chains kept. For every CDR3 protein sequence, its rows merge into one entry that carries the most common genes and DNA. This sample comprises about 15,000 distinct CDR3 sequences, approximately 54% of them detected only once. Together, the top ten hold roughly 37% of the sample. This entry comes from a study of tumor-infiltrating lymphocytes in oesophageal squamous cell carcinoma (dated by TCRdb to about 2016). This clonotype was sampled from a female donor with esophageal squamous cell carcinoma. Sequencing input: esophageal tumor tissue.

The base sequence is TGTGCCAGTCGGGGTAAGGTAAATCAGCCCCAGCATTTT. This is translated as CASRGKVNQPQHF. This sequence uses TRBV6-1 and TRBJ1-5; no D segment can be confidently identified. V is reduced by 9 bases and J by 4 bases, leaving a spacing of 13 bases between them. CDR1 is given as MNHNS and CDR2 as SASEGT, both from the germline V gene. From the cysteine up to the phenylalanine, the CDR3 has a length of 13 residues. Only the CDR3 portion is preserved as DNA: 39 bases, with reading frame beginning at the first base.